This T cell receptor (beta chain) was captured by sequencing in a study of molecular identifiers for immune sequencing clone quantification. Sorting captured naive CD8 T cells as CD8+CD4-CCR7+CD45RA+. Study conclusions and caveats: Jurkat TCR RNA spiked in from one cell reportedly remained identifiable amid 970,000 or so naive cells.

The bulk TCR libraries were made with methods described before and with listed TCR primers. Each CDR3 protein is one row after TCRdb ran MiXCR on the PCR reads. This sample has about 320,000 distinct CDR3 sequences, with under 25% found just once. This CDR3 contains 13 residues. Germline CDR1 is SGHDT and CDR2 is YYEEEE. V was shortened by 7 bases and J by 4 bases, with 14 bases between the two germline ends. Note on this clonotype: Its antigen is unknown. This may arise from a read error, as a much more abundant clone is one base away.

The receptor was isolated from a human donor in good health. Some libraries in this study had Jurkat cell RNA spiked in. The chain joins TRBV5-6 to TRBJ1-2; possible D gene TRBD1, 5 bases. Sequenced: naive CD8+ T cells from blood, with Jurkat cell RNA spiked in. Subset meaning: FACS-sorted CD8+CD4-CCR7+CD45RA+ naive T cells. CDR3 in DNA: TGTGCCAGCGGCCGGGACGCAGCCTATGGCTACACCTTC. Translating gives CASGRDAAYGYTF.